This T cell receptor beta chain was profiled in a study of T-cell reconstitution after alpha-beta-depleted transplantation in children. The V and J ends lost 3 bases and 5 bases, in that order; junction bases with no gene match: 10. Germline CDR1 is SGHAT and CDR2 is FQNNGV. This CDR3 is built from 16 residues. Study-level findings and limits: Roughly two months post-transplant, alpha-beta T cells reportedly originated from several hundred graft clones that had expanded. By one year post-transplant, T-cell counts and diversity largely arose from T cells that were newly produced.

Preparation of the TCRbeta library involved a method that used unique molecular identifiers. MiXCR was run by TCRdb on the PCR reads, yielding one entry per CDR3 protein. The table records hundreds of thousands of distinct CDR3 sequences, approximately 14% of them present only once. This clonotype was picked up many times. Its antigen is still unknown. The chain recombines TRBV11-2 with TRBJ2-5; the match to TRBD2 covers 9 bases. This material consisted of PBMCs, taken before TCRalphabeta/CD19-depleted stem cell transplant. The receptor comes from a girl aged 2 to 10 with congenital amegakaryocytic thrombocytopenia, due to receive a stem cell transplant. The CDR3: CASSFLIAGAGETQYF. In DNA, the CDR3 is TGTGCCAGCAGCTTTCTGATAGCGGGAGCTGGGGAGACCCAGTACTTC.